The entry below gives a single T cell receptor beta chain sequence along with its context. Its antigen is undetermined. Some clones are missing from TCRdb's copy, which holds only in-frame ones; the method was immunoSEQ multiplex PCR. The sample holds approximately 45,000 clones; over 75% are singletons and the top ten take 2% to 2.5%. The data derive from a study of lymphopenia after photon versus proton radiotherapy. Study-wide points: Better survival with proton therapy was suggested as possible, not demonstrated. Proton therapy kept repertoires fairly stable, unlike photons, which gained effector/memory cells.

Germline V gene sequence: CDR1 SGHRS, CDR2 YFSETQ. Between the trimmed V and J ends, which lost 0 bases and 5 bases, there was a span of 9 bases. CDR3 length: 14 residues. Sequenced here: peripheral blood, sampled from a patient treated with photon-based radiotherapy. This TCR came from a man aged 40-55 years with gastric cancer. The chain joins TRBV5-1 to TRBJ2-4; a possible D gene is TRBD1 (6 bases). The CDR3 region has the DNA TGCGCCAGCAGCTTGGCAGGGGCCCAAAACATTCAGTACTTC. Translating gives CASSLAGAQNIQYF.